The entry that follows covers one T cell receptor (beta chain) sequence. The antigen is undetermined. This sample stems from a study of cytomegalovirus exposure and HLA in healthy donors. Findings of the study overall: Listed as cytomegalovirus-associated were 150 or so TCR beta chains. Reportedly, HLA-A and HLA-B alleles of most subjects were accurately predicted from TCR beta. Because they were indistinguishable, some V segments, including TRBV6-2 and TRBV6-3, were excluded.

CDR3 length: 12 residues. V was trimmed by 4 bases and J by 7 bases, leaving 8 bases between them. The germline V gene encodes CDR1 SGHDT and CDR2 YYEEEE. PCR amplification relied on 60 Vbeta primers (plus 13 Jbeta primers). The data were produced by immunoSEQ multiplex PCR, yet TCRdb's version contains in-frame clones alone and is incomplete. The profile covers under 150,000 clones, with about 72% appearing a single time and approximately 2.1% taken by the ten largest. The clonotype was recovered from a man in his forties or fifties in good health and CMV-seronegative. Sequencing input: PBMCs. The chain has TRBV5-6 and TRBJ1-4; D call uncertain. The CDR3 region is CASSPLGEKLFF. In DNA form, the CDR3 reads TGTGCCAGCAGCCCCCTAGGTGAAAAACTGTTTTTT.